These 13 T cell receptor beta chains came from one sample sequenced in a study of early T cells in non-severe SARS-CoV-2 infection. TCRdb called the 5' RACE reads again in MiXCR, with one record for every CDR3 protein. This table has tens of thousands of distinct CDR3 sequences, 5.5% to 8.5% appearing once. The sample in question was whole blood, obtained at baseline. The source is an adult who was a healthcare worker with PCR-confirmed SARS-CoV-2 infection or an uninfected control (not recorded which).

The V gene is TRBV10-1, the J gene TRBJ1-4; D call uncertain. This CDR3 is 16 amino acids long. Germline V gene lookup returns CDR1 WNHNN and CDR2 SYGVQD (reference sequence). V lost 3 bases, J lost 10 bases, and 21 bases lay in between. DNA of the CDR3: TGCGCCAGCAGTGAAGGTGCCGCTGGAGAGTTTGGAAAACTGTTTTTT. As protein: CASSEGAAGEFGKLFF.

This clonotype has more than one count but fewer than ten. The chain is built from TRBV2 and TRBJ1-5; D not certain. V was clipped by 8 bases and J by 5 bases, with 13 bases between them. CDR3 length: 13 residues. Germline CDR1 is SNHLY and CDR2 is FYNNEI. CDR3 DNA: TGTGCCAGCTCGAGGCAGGACGATCAGCCCCAGCATTTT. Translation gives CASSRQDDQPQHF. Full variable domain (remainder filled in from reference TRBV2 and TRBJ1-5): EPEVTQTPSHQVTQMGQEVILRCVPISNHLYFYWYRQILGQKVEFLVSFYNNEISEKSEIFDDQFSVERPDGSNFTLKIRSTKLEDSAMYFCASSRQDDQPQHFGDGTRLSIL.

This clonotype has a count of ten or more. It is likely a read error, because the conserved phenylalanine at the end of the CDR3 is missing. The DNA is omitted, as the CDR3 cannot be located on it reliably, and the CDR3 follows TCRdb's listing. The chain carries TRBV20-1 and TRBJ1-1; the tabulated D call, TRBD1, remains unverified against the DNA. From germline, CDR1 is DFQATT and CDR2 SNEGSKA (reference sequence). The CDR3 has 12 amino acids, counting both end residues. The chain's CDR3 is CSARGGWDRELG.

There are many counts of this clonotype. The chain recombines TRBV12-3 or TRBV12-4 with TRBJ1-5; D not resolved. Trimming pared 3 bases from V and 3 bases from J, leaving 12 bases between. The CDR3 runs 15 residues. CDR3 region: CASSFSPSPNQPQHF. CDR3 nucleotide sequence: TGTGCCAGCAGTTTCAGCCCCAGCCCCAATCAGCCCCAGCATTTT.

This clonotype appeared a few times. The rearrangement joins TRBV11-2 to TRBJ1-1; tentative D call: TRBD1 (6 bases). This CDR3 region has 15 residues. Per germline, CDR1 SGHAT and CDR2 FQNNGV. Trimming cost V 4 bases and J 1 base, with 13 bases left between them. The CDR3 region is CASSWTGTPNTEAFF. CDR3 in DNA: TGTGCCAGCAGCTGGACCGGGACACCGAACACTGAAGCTTTCTTT.

This clonotype was seen at least ten times. The rearrangement uses TRBV19 and TRBJ1-5; D call uncertain. Trimming took off 5 bases at V and 3 bases at J, with 11 bases between the two ends. The CDR3 has 14 amino acids. Germline loops: CDR1 LNHDA, CDR2 SQIVND (reference sequence). Written as DNA, the CDR3 is TGTGCCAGTAGTCGGCGTCGACTCAATCAGCCCCAGCATTTT. Translated: CASSRRRLNQPQHF.

This chain uses TRBV20-1 with TRBJ1-5; 7 nucleotides agree with TRBD1. The CDR3 is 16 amino acids. The J segment lost 0 bases and the V segment lost 2 bases, leaving 7 bases of the junction unmatched. Germline V lookup: CDR1 DFQATT, CDR2 SNEGSKA (reference sequence). The CDR3 DNA sequence: TGCAGTGCTAGAAGGGACAGAGTTTTTAGCAATCAGCCCCAGCATTTT. It is translated as CSARRDRVFSNQPQHF.

V is TRBV24-1 and J is TRBJ2-3, with TRBD1 matching 8 bases. The trim removed 7 bases at V and 1 base at J, leaving 6 bases unmatched. This CDR3 spans 15 amino acids. In germline, CDR1 is KGHDR, CDR2 SFDVKD. The CDR3 sequence is CATSHDRGGTDTQYF. The CDR3 region has the DNA TGTGCCACCAGCCATGACAGGGGTGGCACAGATACGCAGTATTTT.

V and J are TRBV7-9 and TRBJ2-7, with D maybe TRBD2 (6 bases). The germline V gene encodes CDR1 SEHNR and CDR2 FQNEAQ (reference sequence). This CDR3 comprises 14 residues. V was shortened by 5 bases and J by 6 bases, with 17 bases between the two germline ends. CDR3 sequence reads: CASSRGKRAGEQYF. The CDR3 DNA follows: TGTGCCAGCAGCCGCGGGAAAAGGGCCGGCGAGCAGTACTTC.

This clonotype was picked up a small number of times. The chain joins TRBV10-3 to TRBJ2-2; 12 nucleotides line up with TRBD1. V dropped 10 bases and J dropped 6; count of bases not matched to a gene: 6. The CDR3 loop spans 14 amino acids. The V gene's germline CDR1 is ENHRY and CDR2 SYGVKD. As DNA, the CDR3 is TGTGCCACCTTCGGGACAGGGGGCCCCGGGGAGCTGTTTTTT. Protein sequence: CATFGTGGPGELFF.

This clonotype occurred a few times. The rearrangement uses TRBV7-8 and TRBJ2-1; D gene ambiguous. The CDR3 is 13 amino acids. Trimming took 4 bases from V and 3 from J, leaving 7 bases between them. Germline CDR1 SGHVS, CDR2 FQNEAQ. In DNA form, the CDR3 reads TGTGCCAGCAGCTCCCACAGCTACAATGAGCAGTTCTTC. It translates to CASSSHSYNEQFF.

This clonotype showed up just a few times. The gene calls are TRBV19 and TRBJ1-5; the D is unclear. Germline CDR1 is LNHDA and CDR2 is SQIVND (reference sequence). The CDR3 is made up of 16 amino acids. V shed 3 bases and J shed 3 bases, with 15 bases lying between them. The CDR3 DNA reads as TGTGCCAGTAGTATCGCTGGGTTTTCCCCCAATCAGCCCCAGCATTTT. It translates to CASSIAGFSPNQPQHF.

This clonotype was seen at least ten times. The V and J genes are TRBV6-2 or TRBV6-3 and TRBJ2-3, with D perhaps matching TRBD2 (5 bases). The CDR3 is 13 amino acids. The V end lost 5 bases, the J end lost 6 bases, and 12 bases lay between the germline ends. From germline, CDR1 is MNHEY and CDR2 SVGEGT. The chain's CDR3 is CASSETISDTQYF. The CDR3 bases are TGTGCCAGCAGTGAGACTATATCCGATACGCAGTATTTT.